This T cell receptor beta chain was obtained from a study of cytomegalovirus exposure and HLA in healthy donors (dated by TCRdb to 2015 to 2018). A note on the overall study: An earlier analysis of more than 550 of the donors reported about 300 Gb of sequence data and around 120 million unique TCR beta sequences obtained from some 170 million T cells. An early release covering approximately 600 HLA-typed donors comprised approximately 300 gigabases of sequencing data and tens of millions of unique TCR sequences. The genetic ancestry cluster associated with self-reported Caucasian donors included about four fifths of the 398 genotyped donors. The study was designed to test whether signatures of past pathogen exposure could be identified by cataloging public T cell receptors. The study used immunosequencing to profile the T cell repertoires of approximately 690 subjects and linked those repertoires to cytomegalovirus serostatus. In addition to the first cohort of around 670 subjects, a separate validation cohort of approximately 130 different subjects was used. High-throughput TCR immunosequencing, statistical association of individual TCRs with disease status, and machine learning were combined to predict cytomegalovirus infection status. In a later analysis, previously published TCR beta repertoires from several hundred donors were re-analyzed and high-resolution HLA genotyping was added so that TCR occurrence patterns could be studied. Rather than using new phenotypic data, the later analysis identified candidate immune exposures from TCR beta sequences and from how often those sequences occurred across donors. An earlier analysis of nearly 600 of the donors applied high-throughput TCR beta sequencing to assess whether each TCR beta V gene segment acted as functional or pseudogenic. Donor age, sex, ethnicity and CMV serostatus were compiled together with the repertoire data. A later genetic analysis used genome-wide SNP genotypes for about 65% of the roughly 700 donors, treating that subset as a discovery cohort. All discovery cohort repertoires had been generated on a single sequencing platform. HLA typing covered class I and class II loci at four-digit resolution. The number of typed donors differed by locus: roughly 629-630 for A, B, C, DRB1 and DQB1; approximately 520 for DQA1; some 590 for DPA1; and some 450 for DPB1. Several DR-DQ haplotypes were treated as single units for association and clustering because of strong linkage in the cohort. On average, 235,054 unique TCR beta nucleotide sequences were sequenced per donor among 398 genotyped donors of the cohort, with around 19% of those sequences being non-productive.

A remark on this clone: No antigen is known for it.

The CDR3 holds 14 amino acids from the cysteine to the phenylalanine. The entry retains the CDR3 DNA only, 42 bases that are in frame from base 1. Sequences MNHEY (CDR1) and SMNVEV (CDR2) are obtained from the germline V gene (reference sequence). V gives up 6 bases and J gives up 4 bases, and the segment between their germline ends measures 13 bases. Preparation of the library involved the immunoSEQ multiplex PCR assay. The multiplex PCR relied on a mix of 60 forward primers for TCR Vbeta segments and 13 reverse primers for TCR Jbeta segments. The CDR3 region of rearranged TCR beta genes was amplified from genomic DNA with a multiplex PCR assay. Amplified TCR beta libraries were sequenced as 87-base-pair reads on the Illumina HiSeq System. Per the source publication's procedure: In a later analysis, tens of millions of unique TCR beta chains were counted across the 500 to 850 repertoires, and roughly 11 million of these chains were shared by at least two donors. Raw reads were error-corrected and collapsed into unique sequences with a nearest-neighbor algorithm that merged closely related sequences to remove PCR and sequencing errors. To assign V, D and J gene segments, CDR3 sequences were aligned to IMGT reference sequences. For a sequence to be retained, at least a six-nucleotide match to both a V gene segment and a J gene segment was required. A rearrangement was called productive if the CDR3 had no stop codons and remained in frame with V and J, and every other rearrangement was called non-productive. CDR3 was defined according to IMGT convention as the region running from the second conserved V-encoded cysteine to the conserved J-encoded phenylalanine. The earlier analysis of more than 450 of the donors excluded sequences that lacked an unambiguous match to a single V gene segment. In an earlier analysis of roughly 600 of the donors, a V segment was called functional when productive rearrangements were above 56.7%, and segregating when the standard deviation between donors exceeded 5%. To diagnose cytomegalovirus status from the catalog of TCR beta chain sequences, a statistical classification framework was built. In a later analysis, V and J genes were assigned by comparing TCR nucleotide sequences against IMGT/GENE-DB human TR gene sequences. In a later analysis, CDR3 sequences and most-parsimonious VDJ recombination scenarios were assigned using the TCRdist pipeline. In a later analysis, each TCR beta chain was defined by its CDR3 amino acid sequence together with its V-gene family, and reads lacking a unique V-gene family were excluded. In a later analysis, fewer than 600 highly shared, low-generation-probability nucleotide sequences were removed to address suspected cross-contamination and a sequencing artifact. In a later analysis, a clonal expansion index was calculated for each public chain from normalized within-repertoire ranks of inferred template counts. A later analysis computed generation probabilities with a VDJ recombination model fitted to out-of-frame rearrangements, and checked the results against IGoR. A later analysis scored TCR-TCR, TCR-HLA and TCR-CMV co-occurrence with hypergeometric tests, applying a repertoire-size bias correction to TCR pairs. To estimate false discovery rates, a later analysis permuted the HLA or CMV assignments 20 times. In a later analysis, co-occurring TCRs were grouped using DBSCAN, with TCRdist sequence similarity added in when clustering inside HLA-allele-positive subsets. Repertoires with fewer than 30,000 or more than 120,000 public chains, plus five repertoires with anomalous nucleotide sharing, were excluded from co-occurrence clustering. As stored in TCRdb, this immuneACCESS dataset retains in-frame rearrangements with V and J assigned. A fraction of the clones does not appear; measured against another copy, unresolved V genes explain less than half of the discrepancy, and the remainder lacks a known reason. Clone size and V and J calls were adopted from that table, with D and trimming inferred from the DNA. The table of this sample itemizes 75,000 to 95,000 clones. Clones ranked in the top ten supply 1.5% of the sample.

The cohort was made up of 650 to 700 healthy bone marrow donors. At the time of sampling, all cohort members were nominally healthy, though unrecorded immune exposures were likely present. The donor tested CMV seronegative and was one of the 352 seronegative cohort members. A peripheral blood sample was collected from each donor, and TCR beta sequencing was performed on peripheral blood mononuclear cells. The Qiagen DNeasy Blood Extraction Kit was used to extract genomic DNA from the blood cell samples. On the study overall, not on this receptor specifically: CMV serostatus was the only immune exposure information available for the cohort. Compared with equally common non-associated chains, HLA-associated TCR beta chains in a later analysis were more clonally expanded and had lower generation probabilities. Only TCR beta chains were sequenced in this cohort, and the absence of alpha or paired-chain data limited detectable features. In a later analysis, the rate of TCR association differed among HLA loci, with DRB1 alleles having the most associated TCRs and HLA-C alleles having the fewest. The authors suggested that the approach could potentially be generalized to other disease states and immunological phenotypes. HLA typing was unavailable for some donors at each locus, so association tests used only the typed subset. In the study, 150 to 200 TCR beta chains were listed as associated with cytomegalovirus. In an earlier analysis of roughly 500 of the donors, most TCR beta V segments appeared in productive rearrangements about 87% or about 30% of the time, broadly matching IMGT annotations. Most TCR sequences were observed very rarely across donors, whereas some public TCRs were present in many individuals. Sequencing depth was assumed to be roughly uniform across donors in the presence/absence analyses, though that assumption may not hold. Cytomegalovirus status was reported to be diagnosed by the classifier with high specificity and sensitivity in both the original and validation cohorts. The sequencing pipeline was judged likely to have produced a cluster of highly shared sequence variants as a technical artifact. In vitro tests confirmed that a few of the cytomegalovirus-associated TCR beta chains recognize cytomegalovirus antigens. Because counts were too low, roughly 17 rarely observed V segments, including chromosome 9 orphons, were left out of the earlier analysis of about 620 of the donors. Several of the top co-occurrence clusters appeared to be linked to parvovirus B19, influenza, CMV and Epstein-Barr virus, according to a later analysis. In a later genetic analysis, fewer N-insertions in productive TCRs were reported among donors in an Asian-associated ancestry cluster than the roughly 670-donor mean. Correlated functional status among segregating V segments might reflect linkage disequilibrium, but an unknown experimental factor could not be ruled out. The 87-base-pair reads could not distinguish some IMGT-functional V segments, including TRBV6-2 and TRBV6-3, so those segments were excluded. Assigning TCR associations to individual alleles was difficult when HLA alleles, especially DR and DQ, strongly co-occurred. Specific HLA alleles were associated with over 15,000 TCR beta sequences at a false discovery rate of 0.05 in a later analysis. A further reported finding was that TCR beta sequences accurately predicted the HLA-A and HLA-B alleles for most subjects in the first cohort. A later analysis found that most CMV-associated TCR beta chains appeared HLA-restricted, with HLA associations seemingly driven largely by CMV exposure. In a later genetic analysis, a missense DCLRE1C variant was associated with V-gene and J-gene trimming of TCR beta chains, and the association was replicated in an independent cohort.

The receptor was isolated from a woman aged 55-70 years in good health and CMV-seronegative. The sequenced sample consisted of PBMCs. The chain links TRBV27 with TRBJ1-3, with the D gene not clear enough to name. The CDR3: CASRRQGSGNTIYF. The DNA sequence is TGTGCCAGCAGGCGGCAAGGCTCCGGAAACACCATATATTTT.